Listed below are T cell receptor beta chains from one sample, sequenced in a study of regulatory T cells in long-lasting Graves disease. Each CDR3 protein gets one entry after TCRdb re-called the multiplex PCR reads with MiXCR. Of 600,000 to 850,000 distinct CDR3 sequences in the sample, approximately 31% were seen once. Source: peripheral blood mononuclear cells (PBMCs), taken when the disease was refractory, from a patient treated with antithyroid drugs. These receptor sequences come from a female donor with Graves disease. Both conserved end residues are part of each CDR3.

V: TRBV19; J: TRBJ2-7; CDR3: CASSIGRGGQEQYF
V: TRBV2; J: TRBJ2-2; CDR3: CASSLRGGTGELFF
V: TRBV28; J: TRBJ1-6; CDR3: CASSSRVMGSPLHF
V: TRBV6-2/TRBV6-3; J: TRBJ1-1; CDR3: CASSYYQGGTEAFF
V: TRBV28; J: TRBJ1-4; CDR3: CASSTPLVGAGEKLFF
V: TRBV27; J: TRBJ1-1; CDR3: CASSLLTPTGATEAFF
V: TRBV29-1; J: TRBJ2-2; CDR3: CSVEVLAGPKGELFF
V: TRBV9; J: TRBJ1-2; CDR3: CASSVMTGQGSYGYTF
V: TRBV29-1; J: TRBJ2-7; CDR3: CSVEGSRYEQYF
V: TRBV25-1; J: TRBJ2-4; CDR3: CASSDPQGDKNIQYF
V: TRBV20-1; J: TRBJ2-7; CDR3: CSARGPGTAEQYF
V: TRBV2; J: TRBJ2-7; CDR3: CASSEEVWAAYEQYF
V: TRBV18; J: TRBJ1-5; CDR3: CASSPPGGINQPQHF
V: TRBV28; J: TRBJ1-2; CDR3: CASSTSLTGIGYTF
V: TRBV7-9; J: TRBJ1-4; CDR3: CASSTDRGANEKLFF
V: TRBV20-1; J: TRBJ2-7; CDR3: CSARASGRFPSYEQYF
V: TRBV11-2; J: TRBJ1-5; CDR3: CASSSMDRGSNQPQHF
V: TRBV19; J: TRBJ1-1; CDR3: CASSIAQPEKPEAFF
V: TRBV13; J: TRBJ1-2; CDR3: CASSGFGRGMVVGYTF
V: TRBV19; J: TRBJ1-1; CDR3: CTSSILRNTEAFF
V: TRBV28; J: TRBJ1-6; CDR3: CASSWIGGNSPLHF
V: TRBV3-1; J: TRBJ1-2; CDR3: CASSQGSGGGYTF
V: TRBV7-9; J: TRBJ2-5; CDR3: CASSPDRGRLGETQYF
V: TRBV6-1; J: TRBJ2-2; CDR3: CASSVFSGGANANTGELFF
V: TRBV10-3; J: TRBJ2-2; CDR3: CAISAGQTLNPGELFF
V: TRBV28; J: TRBJ1-2; CDR3: CASSVQVVYGYTF
V: TRBV28; J: TRBJ1-3; CDR3: CASIQNPGNTIYF
V: TRBV19; J: TRBJ1-2; CDR3: CASSMTGGRNGYTF
V: TRBV6-1; J: TRBJ1-5; CDR3: CASSEGMGRSYSNQPQHF
V: TRBV25-1; J: TRBJ1-6; CDR3: CASRDTGGTNSPLHF
V: TRBV27; J: TRBJ1-6; CDR3: CASSFSRPGSPLHF
V: TRBV11-1; J: TRBJ2-5; CDR3: CASSLGPLADQETQYF
V: TRBV12-3/TRBV12-4; J: TRBJ1-6; CDR3: CASSSPTGSRSYNSPLHF
V: TRBV28; J: TRBJ2-7; CDR3: CASSLVRTGNSYEQYF
V: TRBV20-1; J: TRBJ1-5; CDR3: CSARTAGQGNQPQHF
V: TRBV3-1; J: TRBJ1-1; CDR3: CASSQDLIPSSEAFF
V: TRBV24-1; J: TRBJ2-1; CDR3: CATSVGTRDDEQFF
V: TRBV2; J: TRBJ2-7; CDR3: CASSPSPGTYTNYEQYF
V: TRBV20-1; J: TRBJ1-1; CDR3: CSAPDGGTLNTEAFF
V: TRBV20-1; J: TRBJ2-1; CDR3: CSARGGLAGVNEQFF
V: TRBV11-2; J: TRBJ2-5; CDR3: CASSLMGLAGVVETQYF
V: TRBV6-5; J: TRBJ2-7; CDR3: CASSYSPPLAGVGYEQYF
V: TRBV12-5; J: TRBJ1-2; CDR3: CASGNGGGFGYTF
V: TRBV12-3/TRBV12-4; J: TRBJ1-1; CDR3: CASAVGPNTEAFF
V: TRBV9; J: TRBJ1-2; CDR3: CASSVEGQGGSYGYTF
V: TRBV15; J: TRBJ1-5; CDR3: CATSRDRISAQHF
V: TRBV6-2/TRBV6-3; J: TRBJ1-6; CDR3: CASNLGQGGNSPLHF